This T cell receptor beta chain was sequenced in a study of blood T cell repertoires in COVID-19. The wider study: Some COVID-19 samples were acute and others convalescent; all came from the United States, Italy and Spain. From T cells, B-cell-depleted T cells, or PBMCs came the material, which was cDNA or gDNA.

V lost 4 bases, J lost 2 bases, and 6 bases lay in between. Germline V gives CDR1 MNHEY, CDR2 SVGAGI. This CDR3 contains 13 residues. Per the study methods: Reference gene primer amplification in the assay estimated nucleated cell counts. The repertoire was sequenced with immunoSEQ multiplex PCR; TCRdb's copy has only in-frame clones and lacks some. The V and J calls and clone size were taken over from that table, and D and trimming were inferred from the DNA. Of under 350,000 clones in the sample, over 75% were seen once. Sample: peripheral blood. The clonotype originates from a woman in her 70s with acute or convalescent COVID-19. The chain combines TRBV6-5 with TRBJ1-3, with unresolved D. CDR3 region: CASSSPAGNTIYF. CDR3 in DNA: TGTGCCAGCAGTTCCCCCGCTGGAAACACCATATATTTT.